This T cell receptor (beta chain) derives from a study of blood T cell repertoires in COVID-19. Study context: The cDNA or gDNA used as material had been derived from T cells, B-cell-depleted T cells, or PBMCs.

Seattle patients were enrolled during active infection and followed longitudinally. Using immunoSEQ multiplex PCR, the repertoire was profiled, and TCRdb retains in-frame clones only, with some absent. Of 180,000 or so clones listed, around 80% are singletons. The TCR sequence derives from a woman between 40 and 50 years old with COVID-19, enrolled during active disease. Sequencing input: peripheral blood.

The CDR3 region has the DNA TGTGCCAGCAGCTTAGGGGGGACTAGCGGGAGAAATGAGCAGTTCTTC. This codes for CASSLGGTSGRNEQFF. J is TRBJ2-1 and V is TRBV7-2; TRBD2 matches at 14 bases. The CDR3 has 16 residues. The trim removed 1 base at V and 7 bases at J, leaving 3 bases unmatched. Germline loops: CDR1 SGHTA, CDR2 FQGNSA.